Presented here are 9 T cell receptor beta chains from one specimen sequenced in a study of blood T cell repertoires in COVID-19. Data came from immunoSEQ multiplex PCR; TCRdb stores just in-frame clones and leaves some out. Counted here are roughly 300,000 clones, under 90% occurring once; the ten biggest clones make up over 1.5%. The specimen sequenced was peripheral blood. The receptors stem from a woman under 40 with COVID-19, enrolled during active disease.

J is TRBJ1-2 and V is TRBV10-1, with TRBD1 identical over 8 bases. V shed 4 bases, J shed 7 bases, and the junction held 11 bases outside the gene matches. In germline, CDR1 is WNHNN, CDR2 SYGVQD (reference sequence). The CDR3 spans 15 residues. The CDR3 nucleotides read TGCGCCAGCAGTGGTGATTCGACAGGGGCCTTTGGCTACACCTTC. This encodes CASSGDSTGAFGYTF.

The chain has TRBV11-1 and TRBJ1-2, with D possibly matching TRBD1 (5 bases). Germline V gene lookup returns CDR1 SGHAT and CDR2 FQDESV (reference sequence). CDR3 length: 13 residues. The V end lost 5 bases, the J end lost 9 bases, and 16 bases lay between the germline ends. CDR3 in DNA: TGTGCCAGCAGCCGTGGGCAGGGAAGAAGCTACACCTTC. This encodes CASSRGQGRSYTF.

The chain joins TRBV2 to TRBJ1-6; TRBD1 matches at 8 bases. Germline V gene data show CDR1 as SNHLY and CDR2 as FYNNEI. The CDR3 totals 17 residues. Unmatched junction bases numbered 13, after V lost 6 bases and J lost 6 bases. CDR3 residues: CASSAQWDRLGNSPLHF. As DNA, the CDR3 is TGTGCCAGCAGCGCCCAATGGGACAGGCTCGGTAATTCACCCCTCCACTTT.

This sequence joins TRBV6-5 and TRBJ1-2, with TRBD1 as a possible D gene (6 bases). The CDR3 has 11 amino acids. Germline CDR1 MNHEY, CDR2 SVGAGI. V was shortened by 11 bases and J by 6 bases, with 13 bases between the two germline ends. The CDR3 sequence: CAVRTADGYTF. CDR3 in DNA: TGTGCCGTAAGGACAGCTGATGGCTACACCTTC.

This chain connects TRBV10-1 to TRBJ2-3; TRBD1 might be the D (6 bases). The germline V gene encodes CDR1 WNHNN and CDR2 SYGVQD (reference sequence). The V end lost 2 bases, the J end lost 2 bases, and 14 bases lay between the germline ends. The CDR3 covers 16 residues. The CDR3 loop reads CASSERTGLLTDTQYF. DNA for the CDR3: TGCGCCAGCAGTGAGAGAACAGGGCTTCTCACAGATACGCAGTATTTT.

CDR3 DNA: TGTGCCAGCAGTTTTAACACAGATACGCAGTATTTT. Its protein is CASSFNTDTQYF. This sequence joins TRBV6-6 and TRBJ2-3, with D uncertain. The CDR3 totals 12 residues. In germline, CDR1 is MNHNY, CDR2 SVGAGI (reference sequence). Trimming removed 4 bases at V and 2 bases at J, with 4 bases between.

This chain uses TRBV7-2 with TRBJ1-2; no clear D. In germline, CDR1 is SGHTA, CDR2 FQGNSA. The V gene lost 0 bases and the J gene lost 7 bases, with 18 bases spanning the gap. This CDR3 has 16 residues. The CDR3 bases are TGTGCCAGCAGCTTAGCATTCGCGGGGTCCCGGGGTGGCTACACCTTC. Amino acids: CASSLAFAGSRGGYTF.

The chain recombines TRBV7-9 with TRBJ2-2; 9 positions agree with TRBD1. The V and J ends lost 6 bases and 5 bases, in that order; junction bases with no gene match: 7. CDR1 SEHNR and CDR2 FQNEAQ come from the germline V gene (reference sequence). This CDR3 spans 15 amino acids. The DNA of the CDR3 is TGTGCCAGCAGACCCGGGACAGGGCCAACCGGGGAGCTGTTTTTT. This codes for CASRPGTGPTGELFF.

The chain has TRBV6-5 and TRBJ1-2; TRBD1 aligns across 8 bases. CDR1 and CDR2 from the germline V gene are MNHEY and SVGAGI. This CDR3 spans 14 amino acids. The V segment lost 6 bases and the J segment 5 bases; nucleotides outside the gene matches: 8. The CDR3 region has the DNA TGTGCCAGCAGCGGCCTTGGACAGGGTTATGGCTACACCTTC. This sequence encodes CASSGLGQGYGYTF.